This TCR beta chain derives from a study of cytomegalovirus exposure and HLA in healthy donors. Study-level findings and limits: Both high specificity and high sensitivity reportedly marked the classifier's diagnosis of cytomegalovirus status.

A multiplex PCR was run with 60 Vbeta primers and 13 Jbeta primers. This table comes from immunoSEQ multiplex PCR, and its TCRdb copy is limited to in-frame clones, with some not included. The data contain 100,000 to 150,000 clones, around 80% of them singletons. Germline assignment: CDR1 LNHDA and CDR2 SQIVND (reference sequence). This CDR3 spans 13 amino acids. In its sample, this clone was seen once. Its antigen is not identified. The TCR was taken from a woman between 40 and 55 years old in good health and CMV-seronegative. The gene calls are TRBV19 and TRBJ1-2, with TRBD1 identical over 7 bases. What was sequenced was PBMCs. The CDR3 nucleotides read TGTGCTACCTCCAGGGGACAGAACTATGGCTACACCTTC. This gives the protein CATSRGQNYGYTF. Full variable domain (outside the CDR3, taken from reference TRBV19 and TRBJ1-2): DGGITQSPKYLFRKEGQNVTLSCEQNLNHDAMYWYRQDPGQGLRLIYYSQIVNDFQKGDIAEGYSVSREKKESFPLTVTSAQKNPTAFYLCATSRGQNYGYTFGSGTRLTVV.